Shown below are 22 T cell receptor beta chains from a single sample sequenced in a study of Tregs in tolerant kidney transplant recipients (dated by TCRdb to about 2019). Library construction relied on the immunoSEQ multiplex PCR assay. TCRdb retrieved this table from immuneACCESS and kept in-frame rearrangements only. Not all clones are present; in checked studies, unresolved V genes account for under half, and no reason is known for the remainder. The sample contains approximately 60,000 clones, less than 98% of them found a single time. The ten largest clonotypes hold 0.34% of the sample. Interpreted using the paper, the time point label stands for: blood sample drawn before combined kidney and bone marrow transplant. The source material was Tregs from blood, sampled before the transplant. The receptors here all came from a human donor who received a combined kidney and bone marrow transplant.

This clone has only one observation. This rearrangement joins TRBV15 to TRBJ2-1, with 8 positions matching TRBD1. The germline V gene encodes CDR1 LNHNV and CDR2 YYDKDF (reference sequence). The CDR3 sequence is 16 residues long. After removal of 2 bases from V and 3 bases from J, the junction contained 6 bases not matched to a gene. The CDR3: CATSRTRDRIYNEQFF. The CDR3 nucleotides read TGTGCCACCAGCAGAACCCGGGACAGGATCTACAATGAGCAGTTCTTC. Using reference TRBV15 and TRBJ2-1 for the parts outside the CDR3, the full variable domain is DAMVIQNPRYQVTQFGKPVTLSCSQTLNHNVMYWYQQKSSQAPKLLFHYYDKDFNNEADTPDNFQSRRPNTSFCFLDIRSPGLGDTAMYLCATSRTRDRIYNEQFFGPGTRLTVL.

The chain recombines TRBV4-1 with TRBJ1-2, with D uncertain. Germline loops: CDR1 MGHRA, CDR2 YSYEKL. The CDR3 is made up of 18 amino acids. Trimming removed 0 bases at V and 0 bases at J, with 17 bases between. CDR3 residues: CASSQDQRMIYSNYGYTF. The CDR3 DNA sequence: TGCGCCAGCAGCCAAGATCAGAGGATGATCTATTCTAACTATGGCTACACCTTC.

This chain connects TRBV11-3 to TRBJ2-1; D gene uncertain. V lost 8 bases and J 3 bases, leaving 8 bases between the germline ends. The CDR3 consists of 12 residues. Germline loops: CDR1 SGHNT, CDR2 YENEEA. Here the CDR3 DNA reads TGTGCCAGCCTAACCCGCTACAATGAGCAGTTCTTC. Protein sequence: CASLTRYNEQFF.

V and J are TRBV5-1 and TRBJ2-7; D is perhaps TRBD1 (5 bases). The CDR3 sequence is 14 residues long. The V end was cut by 2 bases, the J end by 1 base, with 10 bases between. Germline V gene lookup returns CDR1 SGHRS and CDR2 YFSETQ. DNA of the CDR3: TGCGCCAGCAGCTTTCTAGGGGAATCCTACGAGCAGTACTTC. Amino acid sequence: CASSFLGESYEQYF. Full variable domain (remainder filled in from reference TRBV5-1 and TRBJ2-7): KAGVTQTPRYLIKTRGQQVTLSCSPISGHRSVSWYQQTPGQGLQFLFEYFSETQRNKGNFPGRFSGRQFSNSRSEMNVSTLELGDSALYLCASSFLGESYEQYFGPGTRLTVT.

This clone was recorded only once. V gene TRBV7-7 combines with J gene TRBJ2-5; 10 positions agree with TRBD1. The CDR3 runs to 15 residues. Germline trimming cut 4 bases from V and 7 bases from J; bases unmatched to any gene: 9. Looked up from germline, CDR1 is SSHAT and CDR2 is FNYEAQ (reference sequence). The CDR3 sequence: CASSYGTGEIGTQYF. The CDR3 DNA sequence: TGTGCCAGCAGCTATGGGACAGGGGAAATTGGGACCCAGTACTTC.

V and J are TRBV4-2 and TRBJ2-5, with D maybe TRBD2 (6 bases). Trimming took off 4 bases at V and 5 bases at J, with 17 bases between the two ends. This CDR3 region has 15 residues. Germline V lookup: CDR1 LGHNA, CDR2 YNFKEQ. The CDR3 loop reads CASSRGLSLRETQYF. CDR3 coding DNA: TGTGCCAGCAGCCGAGGACTAAGCCTGAGGGAGACCCAGTACTTC.

The chain recombines TRBV18 with TRBJ1-2; D perhaps matches TRBD1 (5 bases). Germline V gives CDR1 KGHSH, CDR2 LQKENI. Trimming cost V 5 bases and J 8 bases, with 21 bases left between them. This CDR3 region has 15 residues. CDR3 residues: CASSSGNRLRGGYTF. The CDR3 nucleotides are TGTGCCAGCTCATCCGGAAACAGGTTAAGGGGCGGCTACACCTTC. Complete variable domain (other parts from reference TRBV18 and TRBJ1-2): NAGVMQNPRHLVRRRGQEARLRCSPMKGHSHVYWYRQLPEEGLKFMVYLQKENIIDESGMPKERFSAEFPKEGPSILRIQQVVRGDSAAYFCASSSGNRLRGGYTFGSGTRLTVV.

The rearrangement links TRBV7-8 to TRBJ2-5; possibly TRBD2 for D (5 bases). Germline assignment: CDR1 SGHVS and CDR2 FQNEAQ. The V gene lost 5 bases and the J gene lost 7 bases, with 14 bases spanning the gap. This CDR3 contains 13 residues. CDR3 loop: CASSLRAPGTQYF. The CDR3 nucleotides read TGTGCCAGCAGCCTGCGGGCCCCGGGGACCCAGTACTTC. The variable domain in full, with the rest retrieved from reference TRBV7-8 and TRBJ2-5, is GAGVSQSPRYKVAKRGQDVALRCDPISGHVSLFWYQQALGQGPEFLTYFQNEAQLDKSGLPSDRFFAERPEGSVSTLKIQRTQQEDSAVYLCASSLRAPGTQYFGPGTRLLVL.

This chain links TRBV29-1 with TRBJ1-2; TRBD1 aligns across 9 bases. With V trimmed by 5 bases and J by 4 bases, 2 bases remained unmatched. CDR1 SQVTM and CDR2 ANQGSEA come from the germline V gene. This CDR3 region has 12 residues. The CDR3 nucleotides are TGCAGCGTTAGGGACAGGGTCTATGGCTACACCTTC. Translating it yields CSVRDRVYGYTF.

The V and J genes are TRBV19 and TRBJ1-5, with D perhaps matching TRBD1 (6 bases). Germline V gene lookup returns CDR1 LNHDA and CDR2 SQIVND (reference sequence). The CDR3 contains 15 residues. V was clipped by 6 bases and J by 3 bases, with 15 bases between them. Written as DNA, the CDR3 is TGTGCCAGTAGAACAGGGAGGGAGGTCAATCAGCCCCAGCATTTT. This codes for CASRTGREVNQPQHF.

The rearrangement uses TRBV6-1 and TRBJ1-3; D remains unclear. V lost 4 bases and J 0 bases, leaving 4 bases between the germline ends. The CDR3 consists of 13 residues. CDR1 and CDR2 (germline): MNHNS, SASEGT. The CDR3 DNA follows: TGTGCCAGCAGTGTATCCTCTGGAAACACCATATATTTT. This sequence encodes CASSVSSGNTIYF.

The V gene is TRBV4-2, the J gene TRBJ2-5, with a tentative D call TRBD2 (5 bases). Trimming removed 0 bases at V and 5 bases at J, with 13 bases between. Germline V gene lookup returns CDR1 LGHNA and CDR2 YNFKEQ. The CDR3 totals 15 residues. CDR3 region: CASSQEGAGGETQYF. In nucleotides, the CDR3 is TGTGCCAGCAGCCAAGAAGGCGCGGGCGGGGAGACCCAGTACTTC.

The chain's CDR3 is CASSKQMNTEAFF. CDR3 in DNA: TGTGCCAGCAGTAAACAGATGAACACTGAAGCTTTCTTT. The chain employs TRBV6-5 and TRBJ1-1; D uncertain. Per the germline V gene, CDR1 is MNHEY and CDR2 is SVGAGI. The length of the CDR3 is 13 residues. Trimming shortened V by 5 bases and J by 0 bases, and 7 bases separated the two germline ends.

The rearrangement joins TRBV9 to TRBJ2-7, with a tentative D call TRBD2 (6 bases). The CDR3 is 12 residues long. Germline values: CDR1 SGDLS, CDR2 YYNGEE. The V end was cut by 4 bases, the J end by 6 bases, with 11 bases between. Written as DNA, the CDR3 is TGTGCCAGCAGCCTCGGAGGGCCCGAGCAGTACTTC. This translates into CASSLGGPEQYF. Supplemented by reference TRBV9 and TRBJ2-7, the full variable domain reads DSGVTQTPKHLITATGQRVTLRCSPRSGDLSVYWYQQSLDQGLQFLIQYYNGEERAKGNILERFSAQQFPDLHSELNLSSLELGDSALYFCASSLGGPEQYFGPGTRLTVT.

The chain carries TRBV25-1 and TRBJ1-2; D remains unclear. V dropped 2 bases and J dropped 8 bases, with 15 bases sitting between them. CDR3 size: 14 residues. Germline V CDR1 and CDR2: MGHDK, SYGVNS. CDR3 DNA sequence: TGTGCCAGCAGTGAACCTTCCACTAGGCGGGGCTACACCTTC. Its translation: CASSEPSTRRGYTF.

This sequence joins TRBV27 and TRBJ1-1; D is perhaps TRBD1 (5 bases). Between the trimmed V and J ends, which lost 3 bases and 5 bases, there was a span of 10 bases. The CDR3 is 13 amino acids. Germline CDR1 MNHEY, CDR2 SMNVEV (reference sequence). As DNA, the CDR3 is TGTGCCAGCAGTTTCGGGGGAGATACTGAAGCTTTCTTT. It yields the protein CASSFGGDTEAFF.

This chain connects TRBV29-1 to TRBJ1-2, with TRBD1 matching over 8 bases. V shed 4 bases, J shed 2 bases, and the junction held 0 bases outside the gene matches. CDR1 and CDR2 (germline): SQVTM, ANQGSEA. CDR3 length: 12 amino acids. CDR3 protein: CSVGQGNYGYTF. The CDR3 DNA reads as TGCAGCGTTGGACAGGGGAACTATGGCTACACCTTC.

This rearrangement joins TRBV18 to TRBJ1-4, with TRBD1 identical over 10 bases. CDR3 length: 20 residues. Germline V gives CDR1 KGHSH, CDR2 LQKENI. The trim removed 6 bases at V and 2 bases at J, leaving 18 bases unmatched. The chain's CDR3 is CASSQYPGQGFMMTNEKLFF. In DNA, the CDR3 is TGTGCCAGCTCGCAATATCCGGGACAGGGGTTTATGATGACTAATGAAAAACTGTTTTTT. The variable domain in full, with the rest retrieved from reference TRBV18 and TRBJ1-4, is NAGVMQNPRHLVRRRGQEARLRCSPMKGHSHVYWYRQLPEEGLKFMVYLQKENIIDESGMPKERFSAEFPKEGPSILRIQQVVRGDSAAYFCASSQYPGQGFMMTNEKLFFGSGTQLSVL.

V gene TRBV5-4 combines with J gene TRBJ2-1; perhaps TRBD1 as D (5 bases). V lost 0 bases to trimming and J lost 4 bases, with 8 bases between them. CDR1 SGHNT and CDR2 YYREEE come from the germline V gene (reference sequence). This CDR3 spans 14 amino acids. The CDR3 nucleotides read TGTGCCAGCAGCTTGGGGACACCGTACAATGAGCAGTTCTTC. Translation: CASSLGTPYNEQFF.

The gene calls are TRBV7-2 and TRBJ2-3, with D possibly being TRBD2 (5 bases). The V gene's germline CDR1 is SGHTA and CDR2 FQGNSA. Deletions cut 8 bases from V and 0 bases from J, with 9 bases between. The CDR3 runs 13 residues. In nucleotides, the CDR3 is TGTGCCAGCCGGGCTAGCAGCACAGATACGCAGTATTTT. Protein product: CASRASSTDTQYF.

This chain connects TRBV11-3 to TRBJ2-3, with 7 nucleotides matching TRBD2. There are 17 residues in the CDR3. Germline CDR1 reads SGHNT; CDR2 reads YENEEA. The trim removed 2 bases at V and 4 bases at J, leaving 12 bases unmatched. The CDR3 region has the DNA TGTGCCAGCAGCTTATCCCCTCGGTGGGAGGGGTCAGATACGCAGTATTTT. Translating gives CASSLSPRWEGSDTQYF.

This chain links TRBV11-2 with TRBJ1-2; TRBD1 might be the D (5 bases). Germline V lookup: CDR1 SGHAT, CDR2 FQNNGV. The CDR3 runs to 13 residues. V lost 1 base to trimming and J lost 8 bases, with 11 bases between them. CDR3 in amino acids: CASSLVQVLGYTF. The CDR3 coding sequence is TGTGCCAGCAGCTTAGTACAGGTCCTGGGCTACACCTTC.